The clone carrying this T cell receptor (beta chain) was seen only once. The data originate from a study of T cell responses to AZD1222 COVID-19 vaccine. Sequencing was performed with immunoSEQ multiplex PCR; in TCRdb, only in-frame clones are kept and a portion is missing. The table lists around 180,000 clones, about 90% of them singletons, with roughly 0.49% in the top ten. This receptor was identified in an adult in good health. The sample in question was peripheral blood, obtained on day 0 of AZD1222 vaccination.

The CDR3 protein is CASSRDSFSGNTIYF. The CDR3, as DNA: TGTGCCAGCAGCCGGGACAGCTTCTCTGGAAACACCATATATTTT. The chain uses TRBV7-2 and TRBJ1-3; 7 nucleotides line up with TRBD1. The CDR3 totals 15 residues. The germline gives CDR1 SGHTA, CDR2 FQGNSA. The V gene end was trimmed by 5 bases and the J gene end by 0 bases; junction bases not matched to a gene: 4.